This TCR beta chain appears in the sequencing data of a study of tissue T cells after allogeneic stem cell transplantation. The length of the CDR3 is 13 residues. In germline, CDR1 is FNHDT, CDR2 SITEND (reference sequence). Trimming stripped 2 bases from V and 5 bases from J, with 8 bases between. Using immunoSEQ multiplex PCR, the repertoire was profiled, and TCRdb retains in-frame clones only, with some absent. The table has around 50,000 clones, approximately 70% seen once. As to this clone: Its specificity is unknown. Mouse names are used for the genes. Coverage ceases 1 residue before the CDR3 finishes, and the germline J gene fills in the end.

Study findings and constraints: The study did not identify alloreactive or antigen-specific tissue TCRs, and some clones might be persisting host cells. In patients and mice, blood and spleen missed much of tissue repertoire. TCR repertoires tracked anatomic similarity, regardless of disease or transplant status. Shared clones across patients were few; motif clustering revealed tissue-specific shared signatures.

Material for sequencing was sorted cells pooled from one or two spleens. The origin of this receptor is a pool of C57BL/6 mice in good health. The chain has TRBV19 and TRBJ2-1; D not certain. The covered CDR3 bases are TGTGCCAGCAGTATGGGAGGAAATGCTGAGCAGTTC. Translating it yields CASSMGGNAEQF. The CDR3 in its entirety is CASSMGGNAEQFF.